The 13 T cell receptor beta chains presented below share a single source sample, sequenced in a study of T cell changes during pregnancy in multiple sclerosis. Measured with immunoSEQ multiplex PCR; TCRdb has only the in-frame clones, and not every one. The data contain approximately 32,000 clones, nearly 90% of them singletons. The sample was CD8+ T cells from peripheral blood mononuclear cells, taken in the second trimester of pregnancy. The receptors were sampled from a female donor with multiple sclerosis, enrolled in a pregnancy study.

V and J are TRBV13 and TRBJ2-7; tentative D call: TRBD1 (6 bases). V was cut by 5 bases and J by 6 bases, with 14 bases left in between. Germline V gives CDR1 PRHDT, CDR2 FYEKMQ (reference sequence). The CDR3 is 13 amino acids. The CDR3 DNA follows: TGTGCCAGCAGCGCAGGGGAGTGGTCCGAGCAGTACTTC. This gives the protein CASSAGEWSEQYF.

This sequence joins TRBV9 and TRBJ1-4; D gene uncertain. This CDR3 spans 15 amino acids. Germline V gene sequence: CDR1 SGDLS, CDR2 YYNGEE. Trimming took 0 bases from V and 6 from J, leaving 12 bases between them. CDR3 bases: TGTGCCAGCAGCGTAGGATGGCGGAGGGATGAAAAACTGTTTTTT. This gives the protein CASSVGWRRDEKLFF.

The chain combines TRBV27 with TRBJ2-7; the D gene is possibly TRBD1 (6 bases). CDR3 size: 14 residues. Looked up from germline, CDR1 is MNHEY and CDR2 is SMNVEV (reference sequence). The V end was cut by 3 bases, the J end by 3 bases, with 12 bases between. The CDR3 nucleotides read TGTGCCAGCAGTTTCAGGGGACCCCTCTACGAGCAGTACTTC. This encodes CASSFRGPLYEQYF.

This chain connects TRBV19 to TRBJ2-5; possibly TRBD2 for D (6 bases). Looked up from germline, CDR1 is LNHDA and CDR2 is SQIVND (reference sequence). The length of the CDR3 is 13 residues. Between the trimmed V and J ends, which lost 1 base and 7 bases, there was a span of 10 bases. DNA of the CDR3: TGTGCCAGTAGTATAGCGGTGGGGGGGACCCAGTACTTC. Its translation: CASSIAVGGTQYF.

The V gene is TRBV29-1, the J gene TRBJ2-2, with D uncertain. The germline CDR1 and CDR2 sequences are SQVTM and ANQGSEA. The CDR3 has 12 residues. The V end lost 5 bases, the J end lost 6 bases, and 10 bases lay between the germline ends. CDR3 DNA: TGCAGCGTTCTAGTGGCTCCCGGGGAGCTGTTTTTT. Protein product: CSVLVAPGELFF.

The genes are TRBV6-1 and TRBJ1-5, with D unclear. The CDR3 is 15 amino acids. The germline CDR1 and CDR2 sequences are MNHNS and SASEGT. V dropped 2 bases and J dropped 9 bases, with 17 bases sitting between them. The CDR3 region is CASSETAGRWPPQHF. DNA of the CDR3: TGTGCCAGCAGTGAAACGGCCGGGAGGTGGCCGCCCCAGCATTTT.

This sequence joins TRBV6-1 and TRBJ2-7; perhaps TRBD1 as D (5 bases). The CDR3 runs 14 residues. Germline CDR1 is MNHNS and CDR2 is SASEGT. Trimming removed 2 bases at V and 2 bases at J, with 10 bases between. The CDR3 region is CASSERWGTYEQYF. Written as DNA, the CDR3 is TGTGCCAGCAGTGAAAGATGGGGCACCTACGAGCAGTACTTC.

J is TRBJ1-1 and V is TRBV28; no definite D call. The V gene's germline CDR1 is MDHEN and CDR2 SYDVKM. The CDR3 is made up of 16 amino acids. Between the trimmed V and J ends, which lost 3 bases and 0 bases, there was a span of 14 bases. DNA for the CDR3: TGTGCCAGCAGTTTGGCTCCGGCGGGATTGAACACTGAAGCTTTCTTT. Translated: CASSLAPAGLNTEAFF.

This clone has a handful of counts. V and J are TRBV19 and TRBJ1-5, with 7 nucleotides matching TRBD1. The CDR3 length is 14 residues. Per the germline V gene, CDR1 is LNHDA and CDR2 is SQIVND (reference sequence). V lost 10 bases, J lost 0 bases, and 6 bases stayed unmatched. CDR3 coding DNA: TGTGCCACCCGGACAGGCTTTAGCAATCAGCCCCAGCATTTT. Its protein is CATRTGFSNQPQHF.

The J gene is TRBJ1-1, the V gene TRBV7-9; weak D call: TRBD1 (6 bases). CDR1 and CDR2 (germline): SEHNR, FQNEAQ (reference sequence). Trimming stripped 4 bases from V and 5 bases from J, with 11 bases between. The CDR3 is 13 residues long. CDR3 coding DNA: TGTGCCAGCAGCTCCCCAAGGGGGACTGAAGCTTTCTTT. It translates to CASSSPRGTEAFF.

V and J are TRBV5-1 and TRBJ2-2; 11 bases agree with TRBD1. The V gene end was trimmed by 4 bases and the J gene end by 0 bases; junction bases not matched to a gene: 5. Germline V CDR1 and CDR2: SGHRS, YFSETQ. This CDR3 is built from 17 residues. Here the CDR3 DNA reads TGCGCCAGCAGCCCCGGGGACAGGGGGACGAACACCGGGGAGCTGTTTTTT. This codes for CASSPGDRGTNTGELFF.

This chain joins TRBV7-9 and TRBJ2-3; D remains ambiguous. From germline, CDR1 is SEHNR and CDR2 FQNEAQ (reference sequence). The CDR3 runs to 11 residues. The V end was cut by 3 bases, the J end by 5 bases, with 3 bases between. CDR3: CASSFGDTQYF. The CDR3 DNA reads TGTGCCAGCAGCTTCGGAGATACGCAGTATTTT. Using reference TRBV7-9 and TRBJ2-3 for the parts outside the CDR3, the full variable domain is DTGVSQNPRHKITKRGQNVTFRCDPISEHNRLYWYRQTLGQGPEFLTYFQNEAQLEKSRLLSDRFSAERPKGSFSTLEIQRTEQGDSAMYLCASSFGDTQYFGPGTRLTVL.

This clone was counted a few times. CDR3 loop: CASSLGDSYEQFF. For the CDR3, the DNA is TGTGCCAGCAGCTTGGGGGACAGCTATGAGCAGTTCTTC. The chain has TRBV5-6 and TRBJ2-1, with 7 nucleotides matching TRBD1. Germline values: CDR1 SGHDT, CDR2 YYEEEE. V shed 0 bases, J shed 8 bases, and the junction held 2 bases outside the gene matches. This CDR3 has 13 residues. The full variable domain, rest sourced from reference TRBV5-6 and TRBJ2-1, is DAGVTQSPTHLIKTRGQQVTLRCSPKSGHDTVSWYQQALGQGPQFIFQYYEEEERQRGNFPDRFSGHQFPNYSSELNVNALLLGDSALYLCASSLGDSYEQFFGPGTRLTVL.